This T cell receptor beta chain is from a study of blood T cell repertoires in COVID-19. Study-level information: Sites in the United States, Italy and Spain provided acute and convalescent COVID-19 samples. The analysed material was cDNA or gDNA that came from T cells, B-cell-depleted T cells, or PBMCs.

Study processing details: Amplification from reference gene primers served as the basis for estimated nucleated cell counts. Clones were sequenced by immunoSEQ multiplex PCR, and TCRdb holds only the in-frame ones, with some missing. V, J and clone size are taken as reported in that table, and D and trimming were inferred from the DNA itself. The sample has around 260,000 clones, under 90% seen once. The sequencing input was peripheral blood. The clonotype comes from a woman between 45 and 60 years old who had recovered from COVID-19.

The CDR3 DNA is TGTGCCAGCAGCAGATTAACAGGGCTACCCTACGAGCAGTACTTC. This codes for CASSRLTGLPYEQYF. The rearrangement uses TRBV11-2 and TRBJ2-7; a weak D match, TRBD1 (6 bases). Trimming pared 5 bases from V and 2 bases from J, leaving 16 bases between. There are 15 residues in the CDR3. Germline CDR1 and CDR2: SGHAT and FQNNGV.